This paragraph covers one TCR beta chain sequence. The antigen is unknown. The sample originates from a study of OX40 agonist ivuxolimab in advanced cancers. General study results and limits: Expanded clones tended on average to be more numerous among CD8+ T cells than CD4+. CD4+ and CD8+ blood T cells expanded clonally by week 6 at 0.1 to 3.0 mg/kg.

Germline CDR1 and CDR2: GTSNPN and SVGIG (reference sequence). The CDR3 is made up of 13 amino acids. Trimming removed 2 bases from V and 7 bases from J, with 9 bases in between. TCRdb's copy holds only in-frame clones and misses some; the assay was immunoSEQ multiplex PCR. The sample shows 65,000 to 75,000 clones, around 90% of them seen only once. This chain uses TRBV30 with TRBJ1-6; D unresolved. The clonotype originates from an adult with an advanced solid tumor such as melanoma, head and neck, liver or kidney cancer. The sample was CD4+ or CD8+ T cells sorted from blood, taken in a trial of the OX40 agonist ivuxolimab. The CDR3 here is CAWSLAGNSPLHF. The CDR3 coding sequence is TGTGCCTGGAGTCTCGCGGGGAATTCACCCCTCCACTTT.